The 2 T cell receptor beta chains below were found in one sample sequenced in a study of cytotoxic CD8 clonotypes in ibrutinib-treated CLL. Assay: immunoSEQ multiplex PCR; the TCRdb copy retains only in-frame clones and omits some. The sample lists some 130,000 clones, around 85% seen once, with 2% to 2.5% in the top ten. The sequencing used PBMCs, collected after 24 months of ibrutinib treatment. These receptors were obtained from a human donor with chronic lymphocytic leukemia.

V and J are TRBV11-2 and TRBJ2-1, with 7 bases matching TRBD2. Germline V gene sequence: CDR1 SGHAT, CDR2 FQNNGV. J gave up 2 bases and V 3 bases, and 4 bases lay outside the gene matches. This CDR3 has 15 amino acids. The CDR3 sequence is CASSFEAGPYNEQFF. The CDR3 coding sequence is TGTGCCAGCAGCTTCGAAGCGGGGCCCTACAATGAGCAGTTCTTC.

This sequence joins TRBV4-1 and TRBJ2-2; no clear D. The germline V gene encodes CDR1 MGHRA and CDR2 YSYEKL. V was shortened by 4 bases and J by 5 bases, with 11 bases between the two germline ends. The CDR3 length is 14 residues. CDR3 DNA: TGCGCCAGCAGCCCCGAGCACGGGACCGGGGAGCTGTTTTTT. Translated: CASSPEHGTGELFF.